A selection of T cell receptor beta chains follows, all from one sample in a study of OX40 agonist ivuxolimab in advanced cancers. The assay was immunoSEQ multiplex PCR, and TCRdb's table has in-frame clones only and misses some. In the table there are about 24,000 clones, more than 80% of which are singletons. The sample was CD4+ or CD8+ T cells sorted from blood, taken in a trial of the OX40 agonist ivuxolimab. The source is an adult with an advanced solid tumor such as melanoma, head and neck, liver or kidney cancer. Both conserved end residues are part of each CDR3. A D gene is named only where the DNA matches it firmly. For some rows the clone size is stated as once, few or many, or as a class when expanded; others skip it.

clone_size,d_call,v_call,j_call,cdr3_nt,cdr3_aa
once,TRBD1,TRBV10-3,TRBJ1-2,TGTGCCATCAGTGAACAGGGGTCTAACTATGGCTACACCTTC,CAISEQGSNYGYTF
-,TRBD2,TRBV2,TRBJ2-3,TGTGCCAGCACCCCTGGGGACTACGTGGATACGCAGTATTTT,CASTPGDYVDTQYF
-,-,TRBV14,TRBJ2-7,TGTGCCAGCAGCCGGGCACCCTCCTACGAGCAGTACTTC,CASSRAPSYEQYF
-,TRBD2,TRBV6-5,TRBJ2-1,TGTGCCAGCAGGAATAGCGGGAGTGGGATCGATGAGCAGTTCTTC,CASRNSGSGIDEQFF
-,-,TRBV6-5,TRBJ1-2,TGTGCCAGCAGTTACTCGATTGGCTACACCTTC,CASSYSIGYTF
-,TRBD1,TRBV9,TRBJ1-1,TGTGCCAGCAGCGGGGGGACAGGCCAAGGGGAAGCTTTCTTT,CASSGGTGQGEAFF
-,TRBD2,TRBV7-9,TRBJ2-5,TGTGCCAGCAGCCCTGGGACTAGTCAAGAGACCCAGTACTTC,CASSPGTSQETQYF
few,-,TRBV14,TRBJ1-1,TGTGCCAGCAGGAGACAGGAGAACACTGAAGCTTTCTTT,CASRRQENTEAFF
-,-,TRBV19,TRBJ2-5,TGTGCCAGTAGTCAGGGCTTGGGGATAGAGACCCAGTACTTC,CASSQGLGIETQYF
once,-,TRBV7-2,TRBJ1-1,TGTGCCAGCAGCTTAGCGAGGAACACTGAAGCTTTCTTT,CASSLARNTEAFF
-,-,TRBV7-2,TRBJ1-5,TGTGCCAGCAGCTCGAACAACCAGCCCCAGCATTTT,CASSSNNQPQHF
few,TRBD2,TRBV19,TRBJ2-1,TGTGCCAGTGCGGGACTAGCGGAGTTAAATGAGCAGTTCTTC,CASAGLAELNEQFF
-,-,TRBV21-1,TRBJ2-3,TGTGCCAGCAGCAAAGCCCACCTAGCGGGAGTATTTAAGGTATCGGATACGCAGTATTTT,CASSKAHLAGVFKVSDTQYF